The clone carrying this T cell receptor (beta chain) was counted once. Its antigen is as yet unknown. This CDR3 contains 14 residues. Trimming at V came to 3 bases and at J to 7 bases, leaving 7 bases not matched to a gene. The V gene's germline CDR1 is DFQATT and CDR2 SNEGSKA (reference sequence). These data originate in a study of CD4 T cells in relation to SARS-CoV-2 and coronaviruses. Study-level information: Controls used an HIV-1 Nef peptide pool or no peptide.

Here immunoSEQ multiplex PCR was the method, and the copy in TCRdb shows in-frame clones only, minus some. The table shows 15,000 to 25,000 clones, with about 80% occurring only once. Overall study results and limits: SARS-CoV-2-driven expansion was significantly weaker in crossreactive than monoreactive clones. Crossreactivity was assessed only for spike protein, not other viral proteins.

Unexposed donor CD4+ T cells date from about 2011-2018, before the COVID-19 pandemic. CD4+ T cells were isolated from the cells after about nine days of culture. As cell numbers allowed, unexposed-donor CD4+ T cells faced SARS-CoV-2 S/N and four cold-coronavirus spikes. The chain joins TRBV20-1 to TRBJ2-1; 9 positions match TRBD2. The sequence derives from a human donor in good health. Sequenced sample: CD4+ T cells from PBMCs, cultured in vitro. Here the CDR3 DNA reads TGCAGTGCTAGTTGGCTAGCGGGAAGGAATGAGCAGTTCTTC. It translates to CSASWLAGRNEQFF.